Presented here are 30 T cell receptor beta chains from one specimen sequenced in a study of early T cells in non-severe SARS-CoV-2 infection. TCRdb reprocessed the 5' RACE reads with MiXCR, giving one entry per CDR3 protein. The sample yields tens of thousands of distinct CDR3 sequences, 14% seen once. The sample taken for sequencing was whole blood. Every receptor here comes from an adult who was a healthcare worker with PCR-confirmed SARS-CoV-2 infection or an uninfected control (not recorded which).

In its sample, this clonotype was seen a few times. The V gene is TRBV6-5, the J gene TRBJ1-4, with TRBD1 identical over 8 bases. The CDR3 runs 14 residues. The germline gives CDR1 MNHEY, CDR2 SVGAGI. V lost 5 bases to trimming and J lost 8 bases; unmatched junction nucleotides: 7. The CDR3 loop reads CASSKQGVGEKLFF. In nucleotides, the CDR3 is TGTGCCAGCAGTAAACAGGGGGTTGGGGAAAAACTGTTTTTT.

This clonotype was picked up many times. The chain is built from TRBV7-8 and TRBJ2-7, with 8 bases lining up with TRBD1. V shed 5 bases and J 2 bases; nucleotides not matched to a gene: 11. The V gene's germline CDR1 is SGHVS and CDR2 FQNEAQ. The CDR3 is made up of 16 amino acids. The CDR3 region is CASSTGWTGYAYEQYF. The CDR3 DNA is TGTGCCAGCAGCACAGGATGGACAGGGTACGCCTACGAGCAGTACTTC.

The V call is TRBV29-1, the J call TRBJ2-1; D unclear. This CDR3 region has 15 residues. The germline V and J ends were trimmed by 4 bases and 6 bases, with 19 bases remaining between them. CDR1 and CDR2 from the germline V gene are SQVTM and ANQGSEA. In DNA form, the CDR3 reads TGCAGCGTTGGTCTAGGATTCCTAGGGTTCAATGAGCAGTTCTTC. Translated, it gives CSVGLGFLGFNEQFF.

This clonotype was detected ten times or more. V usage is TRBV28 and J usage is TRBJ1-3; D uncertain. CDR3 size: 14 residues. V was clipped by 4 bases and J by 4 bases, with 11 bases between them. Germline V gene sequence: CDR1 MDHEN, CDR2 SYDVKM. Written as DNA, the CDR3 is TGTGCCAGCAGTTCCTTACCAGTGGGAAACACCATATATTTT. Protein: CASSSLPVGNTIYF.

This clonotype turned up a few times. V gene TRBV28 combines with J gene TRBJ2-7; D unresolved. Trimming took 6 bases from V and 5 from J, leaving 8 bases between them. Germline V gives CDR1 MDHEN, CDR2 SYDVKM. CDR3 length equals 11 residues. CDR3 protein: CASRSRNEQYF. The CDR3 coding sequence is TGTGCCAGCAGGTCCCGAAACGAGCAGTACTTC.

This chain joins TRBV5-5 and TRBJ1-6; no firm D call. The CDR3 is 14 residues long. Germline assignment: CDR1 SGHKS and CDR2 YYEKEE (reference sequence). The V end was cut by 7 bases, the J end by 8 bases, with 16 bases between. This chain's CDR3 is CASGLGRDDSPLHF. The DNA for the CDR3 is TGTGCCAGCGGCCTGGGTAGAGACGATTCACCCCTCCACTTT.

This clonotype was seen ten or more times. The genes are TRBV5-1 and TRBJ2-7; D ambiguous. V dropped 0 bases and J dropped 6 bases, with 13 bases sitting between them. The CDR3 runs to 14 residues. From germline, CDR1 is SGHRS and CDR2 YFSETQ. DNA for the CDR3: TGCGCCAGCAGCTTGGAGGCAGGTTGGGGCGAGCAGTACTTC. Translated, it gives CASSLEAGWGEQYF.

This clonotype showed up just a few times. CDR3 loop: CASSFVAATETQYF. The DNA for the CDR3 is TGCGCCAGCAGCTTTGTAGCAGCGACAGAGACCCAGTACTTC. The chain recombines TRBV5-1 with TRBJ2-5; D not certain. The V end lost 2 bases, the J end lost 4 bases, and 12 bases lay between the germline ends. The CDR3 extends over 14 amino acids. The germline V gene has CDR1 SGHRS and CDR2 YFSETQ.

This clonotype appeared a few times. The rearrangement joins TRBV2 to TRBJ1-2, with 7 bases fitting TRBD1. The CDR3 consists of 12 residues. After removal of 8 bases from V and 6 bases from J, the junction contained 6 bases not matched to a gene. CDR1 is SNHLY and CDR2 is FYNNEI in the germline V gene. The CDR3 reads CASGHRGDGYTF. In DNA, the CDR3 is TGTGCCAGCGGTCACAGGGGAGATGGCTACACCTTC.

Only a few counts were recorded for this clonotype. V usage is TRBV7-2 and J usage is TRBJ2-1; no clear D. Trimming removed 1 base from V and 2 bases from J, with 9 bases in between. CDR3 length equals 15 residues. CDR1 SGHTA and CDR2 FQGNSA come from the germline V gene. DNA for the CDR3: TGTGCCAGCAGCTTAGACAGAGGAACCTACAATGAGCAGTTCTTC. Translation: CASSLDRGTYNEQFF.

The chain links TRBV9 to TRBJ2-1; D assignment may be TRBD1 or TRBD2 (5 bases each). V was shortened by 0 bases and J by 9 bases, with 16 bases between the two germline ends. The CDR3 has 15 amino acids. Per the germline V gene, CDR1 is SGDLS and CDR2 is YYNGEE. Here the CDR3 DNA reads TGTGCCAGCAGCGTAGATGGCGTGTGGGGGTCTGAGCAGTTCTTC. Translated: CASSVDGVWGSEQFF.

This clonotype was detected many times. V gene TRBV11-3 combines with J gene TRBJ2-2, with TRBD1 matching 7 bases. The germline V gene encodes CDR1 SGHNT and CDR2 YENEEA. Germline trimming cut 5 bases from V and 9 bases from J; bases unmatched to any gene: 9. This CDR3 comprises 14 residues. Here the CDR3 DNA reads TGTGCCAGCAGCAAACAGGGGTCCGGGCGGGAGCTGTTTTTT. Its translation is CASSKQGSGRELFF. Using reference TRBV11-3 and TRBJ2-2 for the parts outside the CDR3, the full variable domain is EAGVVQSPRYKIIEKKQPVAFWCNPISGHNTLYWYLQNLGQGPELLIRYENEEAVDDSQLPKDRFSAERLKGVDSTLKIQPAELGDSAVYLCASSKQGSGRELFFGEGSRLTVL.

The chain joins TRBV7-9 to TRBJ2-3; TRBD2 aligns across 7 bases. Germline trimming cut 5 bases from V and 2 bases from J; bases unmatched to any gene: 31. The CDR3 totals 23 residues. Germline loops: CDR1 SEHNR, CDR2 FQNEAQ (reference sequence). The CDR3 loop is CASSPRFVPGLQSSIINTDTQYF. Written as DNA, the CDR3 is TGTGCCAGCAGCCCCCGGTTTGTTCCGGGACTACAAAGTTCGATTATAAACACAGATACGCAGTATTTT.

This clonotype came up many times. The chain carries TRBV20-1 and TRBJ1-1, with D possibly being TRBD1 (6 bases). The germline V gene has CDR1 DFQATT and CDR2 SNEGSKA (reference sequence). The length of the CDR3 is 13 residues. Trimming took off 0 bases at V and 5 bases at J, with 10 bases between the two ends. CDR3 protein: CSAREGARTEAFF. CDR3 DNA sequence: TGCAGTGCTAGAGAGGGGGCGAGGACTGAAGCTTTCTTT.

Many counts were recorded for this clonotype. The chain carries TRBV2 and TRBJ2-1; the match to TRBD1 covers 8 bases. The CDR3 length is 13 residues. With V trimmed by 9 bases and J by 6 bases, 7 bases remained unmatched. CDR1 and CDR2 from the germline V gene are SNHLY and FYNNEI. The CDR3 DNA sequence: TGTGCCAGTAGCCGGGACAGGTTCAATGAGCAGTTCTTC. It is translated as CASSRDRFNEQFF.

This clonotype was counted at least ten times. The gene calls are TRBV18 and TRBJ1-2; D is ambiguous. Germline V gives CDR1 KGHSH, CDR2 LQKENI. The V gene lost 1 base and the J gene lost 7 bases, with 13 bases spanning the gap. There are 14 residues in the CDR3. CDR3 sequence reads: CASSPLEGAGGYTF. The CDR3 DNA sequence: TGTGCCAGCTCACCACTGGAGGGCGCGGGTGGCTACACCTTC.

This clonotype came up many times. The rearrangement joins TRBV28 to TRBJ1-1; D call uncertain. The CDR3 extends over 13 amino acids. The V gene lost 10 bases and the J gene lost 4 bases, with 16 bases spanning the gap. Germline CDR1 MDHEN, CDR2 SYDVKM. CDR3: CATDQGLGTEAFF. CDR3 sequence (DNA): TGTGCCACGGATCAAGGGTTAGGCACTGAAGCTTTCTTT.

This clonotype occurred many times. The CDR3 here is CAMGEEGHEQFF. CDR3 nucleotide sequence: TGTGCCATGGGAGAGGAAGGTCATGAGCAGTTCTTC. The rearrangement links TRBV10-3 to TRBJ2-1, with D perhaps matching TRBD2 (5 bases). The CDR3 totals 12 residues. CDR1 and CDR2 from the germline V gene are ENHRY and SYGVKD. V lost 9 bases and J 8 bases, leaving 14 bases between the germline ends.

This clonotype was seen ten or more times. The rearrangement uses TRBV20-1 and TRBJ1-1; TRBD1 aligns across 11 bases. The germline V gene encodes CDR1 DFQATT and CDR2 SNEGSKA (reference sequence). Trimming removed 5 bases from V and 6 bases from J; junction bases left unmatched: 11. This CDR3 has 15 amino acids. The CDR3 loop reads CSAPGTGGAGAEAFF. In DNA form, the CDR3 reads TGCAGTGCTCCCGGGACAGGGGGTGCTGGTGCTGAAGCTTTCTTT.

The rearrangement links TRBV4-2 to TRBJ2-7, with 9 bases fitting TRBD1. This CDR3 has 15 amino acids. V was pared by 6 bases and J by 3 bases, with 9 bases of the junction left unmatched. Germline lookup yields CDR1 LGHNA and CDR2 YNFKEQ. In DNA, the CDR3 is TGTGCCAGCAGTTACAACAGGGGGCGAAACTACGAGCAGTACTTC. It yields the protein CASSYNRGRNYEQYF.

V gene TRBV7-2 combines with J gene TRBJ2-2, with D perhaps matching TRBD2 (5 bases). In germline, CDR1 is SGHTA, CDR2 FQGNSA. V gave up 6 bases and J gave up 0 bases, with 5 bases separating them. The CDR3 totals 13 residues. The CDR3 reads CASRRANTGELFF. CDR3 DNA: TGTGCCAGCAGGCGGGCGAACACCGGGGAGCTGTTTTTT.

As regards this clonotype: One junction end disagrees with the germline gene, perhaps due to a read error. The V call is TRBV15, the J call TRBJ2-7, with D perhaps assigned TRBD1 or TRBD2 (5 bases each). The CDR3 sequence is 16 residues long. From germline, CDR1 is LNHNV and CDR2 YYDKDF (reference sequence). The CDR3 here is CATSTRDGDRPYEQYF. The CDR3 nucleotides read TGCGCCACCAGCACCCGGGACGGAGATAGACCCTACGAGCAGTACTTC.

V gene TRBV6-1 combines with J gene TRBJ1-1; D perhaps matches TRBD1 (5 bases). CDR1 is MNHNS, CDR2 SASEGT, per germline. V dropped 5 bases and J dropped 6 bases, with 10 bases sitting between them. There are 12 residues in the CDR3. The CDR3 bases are TGTGCCAGCAGTCCCTCGGGGGCTGAAGCTTTCTTT. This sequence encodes CASSPSGAEAFF.

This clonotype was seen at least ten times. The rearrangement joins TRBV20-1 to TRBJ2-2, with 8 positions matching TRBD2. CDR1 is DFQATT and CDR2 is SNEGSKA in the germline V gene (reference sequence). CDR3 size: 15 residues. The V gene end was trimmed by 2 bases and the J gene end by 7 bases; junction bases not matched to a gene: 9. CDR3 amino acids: CSARRAGAVNGELFF. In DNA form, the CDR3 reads TGCAGTGCTAGACGAGCGGGGGCTGTCAACGGGGAGCTGTTTTTT.

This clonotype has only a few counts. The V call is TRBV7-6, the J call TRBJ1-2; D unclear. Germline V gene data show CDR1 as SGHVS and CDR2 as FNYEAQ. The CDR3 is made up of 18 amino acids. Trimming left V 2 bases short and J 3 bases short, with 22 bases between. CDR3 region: CASSLTFSGRRLDYGYTF. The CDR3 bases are TGTGCCAGCAGCTTAACTTTTTCTGGCAGACGATTGGACTATGGCTACACCTTC.

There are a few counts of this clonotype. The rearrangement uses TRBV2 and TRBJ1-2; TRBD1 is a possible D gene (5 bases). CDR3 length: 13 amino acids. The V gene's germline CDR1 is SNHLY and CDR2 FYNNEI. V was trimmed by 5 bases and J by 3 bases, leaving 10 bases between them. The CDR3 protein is CASSLGGHYGYTF. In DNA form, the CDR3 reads TGTGCCAGCAGTCTTGGGGGACACTATGGCTACACCTTC.

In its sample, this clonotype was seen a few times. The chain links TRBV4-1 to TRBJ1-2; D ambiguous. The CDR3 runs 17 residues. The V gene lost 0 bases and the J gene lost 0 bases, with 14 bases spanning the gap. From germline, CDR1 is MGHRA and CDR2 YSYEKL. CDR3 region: CASSQDSMGLANYGYTF. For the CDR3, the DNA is TGCGCCAGCAGCCAAGATAGTATGGGATTAGCTAACTATGGCTACACCTTC.

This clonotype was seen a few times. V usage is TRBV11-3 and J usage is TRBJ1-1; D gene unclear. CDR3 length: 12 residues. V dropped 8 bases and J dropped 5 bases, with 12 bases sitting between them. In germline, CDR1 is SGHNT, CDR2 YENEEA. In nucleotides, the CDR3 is TGTGCCAGCTCCACCGGAAGGACTGAAGCTTTCTTT. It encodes CASSTGRTEAFF.

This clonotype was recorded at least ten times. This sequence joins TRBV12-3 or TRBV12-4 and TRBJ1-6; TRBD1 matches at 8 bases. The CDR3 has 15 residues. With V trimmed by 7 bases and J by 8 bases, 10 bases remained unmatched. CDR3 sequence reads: CASTREQGAHSPLHF. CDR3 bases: TGTGCCAGCACCCGGGAGCAGGGGGCTCATTCACCCCTCCACTTT.

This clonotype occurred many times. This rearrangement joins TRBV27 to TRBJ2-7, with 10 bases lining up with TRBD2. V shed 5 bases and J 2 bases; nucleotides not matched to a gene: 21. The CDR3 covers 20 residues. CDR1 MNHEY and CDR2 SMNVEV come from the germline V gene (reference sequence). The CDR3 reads CASSPLALLAGLHLPYEQYF. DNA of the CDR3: TGTGCCAGCAGTCCGCTTGCCTTACTAGCGGGGCTGCATCTACCCTACGAGCAGTACTTC.